The rows below give T cell receptor beta chains drawn from one sample of a study of cytomegalovirus exposure and HLA in healthy donors. Profiling relied on immunoSEQ multiplex PCR, and the TCRdb table lists in-frame clones only, not all of them. Of more than 110,000 clones listed, more than 75% are singletons. The sequenced material came from PBMCs. Receptors were obtained from a man over 45 in good health and CMV-seronegative. CDR3s include the opening cysteine and the closing phenylalanine or tryptophan. Each record gives: J gene, clone size, D gene, V gene, CDR3 protein, CDR3 DNA. D genes are given only for firm matches. Only some rows state a clone size, as once, few, many or a class for expanded clones.

TRBJ1-4 | . | . | TRBV5-8 | CASRPSGTTNEKLFF | TGTGCCAGCAGACCGTCAGGGACAACTAATGAAAAACTGTTTTTT
TRBJ2-3 | . | TRBD2 | TRBV7-8 | CASSFGTSGATDTQYF | TGTGCCAGCAGCTTTGGGACTAGCGGGGCCACAGATACGCAGTATTTT
TRBJ1-4 | few | TRBD1 | TRBV9 | CASSVAGTGHYYEKLFF | TGTGCCAGCAGCGTAGCTGGGACAGGACATTACTATGAAAAACTGTTTTTT
TRBJ2-7 | . | . | TRBV27 | CASSSPGSEQYF | TGTGCCAGCAGTTCCCCGGGGTCGGAGCAGTACTTC
TRBJ1-2 | . | TRBD1 | TRBV29-1 | CSVKGQGALGYTF | TGCAGCGTAAAAGGACAGGGGGCGCTGGGCTACACCTTC
TRBJ2-7 | few | TRBD1 | TRBV10-1 | CASRGWTGANYEQYF | TGCGCCAGCAGGGGATGGACAGGGGCGAACTACGAGCAGTACTTC
TRBJ1-1 | . | . | TRBV29-1 | CSVGIGSEAFF | TGCAGCGTTGGTATCGGTTCTGAAGCTTTCTTT
TRBJ1-3 | . | . | TRBV30 | CAWRTGSFSGNTIYF | TGTGCCTGGAGAACCGGTTCTTTCTCTGGAAACACCATATATTTT
TRBJ1-1 | . | TRBD1 | TRBV7-9 | CASSSRQGGTEAFF | TGTGCCAGCAGCTCCCGACAGGGGGGAACTGAAGCTTTCTTT
TRBJ1-5 | . | TRBD1 | TRBV6-6 | CASRNSGTGNQPQHF | TGTGCCAGCCGTAACTCAGGGACAGGGAATCAGCCCCAGCATTTT
TRBJ2-5 | . | TRBD1 | TRBV11-3 | CASSLAGGFQETQYF | TGTGCCAGCAGCTTAGCAGGGGGCTTCCAAGAGACCCAGTACTTC
TRBJ2-5 | . | . | TRBV5-1 | CASSLVPGVQETQYF | TGCGCCAGCAGCTTGGTTCCAGGGGTACAAGAGACCCAGTACTTC
TRBJ1-4 | . | TRBD1 | TRBV5-1 | CASSLETGRNEKLFF | TGCGCCAGCAGCTTGGAGACAGGGAGGAATGAAAAACTGTTTTTT
TRBJ1-6 | . | TRBD1 | TRBV5-1 | CASSLMGQTNSPLHF | TGCGCCAGCAGCTTGATGGGACAGACTAATTCACCCCTCCACTTT
TRBJ1-4 | . | . | TRBV29-1 | CSVAGGFDEKLFF | TGCAGCGTGGCAGGAGGCTTCGATGAAAAACTGTTTTTT
TRBJ1-5 | . | . | TRBV28 | CASRREGYSNQPQHF | TGTGCCAGCAGGCGAGAGGGATATAGCAATCAGCCCCAGCATTTT
TRBJ2-7 | few | . | TRBV30 | CAWSVRGEQYF | TGTGCCTGGAGTGTACGGGGCGAGCAGTACTTC
TRBJ2-5 | . | . | TRBV11-2 | CASSLDLFPRQETQYF | TGTGCCAGCAGCTTAGATCTTTTCCCCAGACAAGAGACCCAGTACTTC
TRBJ2-7 | . | . | TRBV25-1 | CASSDTTGRSSYEQYF | TGTGCCAGCAGTGACACGACAGGGAGGAGCTCCTACGAGCAGTACTTC
TRBJ2-7 | once | TRBD2 | TRBV9 | CASSVGGGTAEQYF | TGTGCCAGCAGCGTAGGGGGAGGGACCGCCGAGCAGTACTTC
TRBJ2-3 | . | . | TRBV11-3 | CASSLGQGGSDTQYF | TGTGCCAGCAGCTTAGGGCAGGGAGGTTCAGATACGCAGTATTTT
TRBJ2-2 | . | . | TRBV9 | CASSVLAGELFF | TGTGCCAGCAGCGTGTTAGCCGGGGAGCTGTTTTTT
TRBJ1-1 | once | TRBD1 | TRBV7-8 | CASSLPGQRNTEAFF | TGTGCCAGCAGCTTGCCGGGACAGAGGAACACTGAAGCTTTCTTT
TRBJ2-5 | . | . | TRBV6-6 | CASSYRGDSQETQYF | TGTGCCAGCAGTTACAGGGGGGACAGTCAAGAGACCCAGTACTTC
TRBJ1-1 | . | TRBD1 | TRBV25-1 | CASSTGQGGDTEAFF | TGTGCCAGCTCGACTGGACAGGGGGGGGACACTGAAGCTTTCTTT
TRBJ2-7 | . | TRBD1 | TRBV10-1 | CASRGPDRMPYEQYF | TGCGCCAGCAGGGGGCCGGACAGGATGCCCTACGAGCAGTACTTC
TRBJ2-2 | . | TRBD2 | TRBV19 | CASSAGGRSGELFF | TGTGCCAGTAGTGCGGGAGGGCGGAGCGGGGAGCTGTTTTTT
TRBJ1-3 | . | . | TRBV18 | CASSPAGSSGNTIYF | TGTGCCAGCTCACCGGCGGGTTCCTCTGGAAACACCATATATTTT
TRBJ2-7 | . | TRBD2 | TRBV11-2 | CASSPGGSSYEQYF | TGTGCCAGCAGTCCGGGGGGGAGCTCCTACGAGCAGTACTTC
TRBJ1-1 | . | TRBD1 | TRBV28 | CASSLTGTAMNTEAFF | TGTGCCAGCAGTTTAACCGGGACAGCGATGAACACTGAAGCTTTCTTT
TRBJ1-1 | . | . | TRBV29-1 | CSAVRQTNTEAFF | TGCAGCGCCGTGCGACAGACGAACACTGAAGCTTTCTTT
TRBJ1-1 | . | . | TRBV28 | CASKPGAPHTEAFF | TGTGCCAGCAAGCCAGGGGCGCCCCACACTGAAGCTTTCTTT
TRBJ2-1 | . | . | TRBV20-1 | CSANIQGQFF | TGCAGTGCTAACATACAGGGGCAGTTCTTC
TRBJ1-1 | . | . | TRBV7-9 | CASSSPGSYPEAFF | TGTGCCAGCAGCTCCCCGGGGAGTTACCCTGAAGCTTTCTTT
TRBJ1-6 | . | TRBD1 | TRBV19 | CASSIGRTGNNSPLHF | TGTGCCAGTAGTATAGGCCGGACAGGGAATAATTCACCCCTCCACTTT
TRBJ1-1 | . | . | TRBV18 | CASSPREDTEAFF | TGTGCCAGCTCACCCAGGGAAGACACTGAAGCTTTCTTT
TRBJ1-1 | . | TRBD1 | TRBV7-2 | CASSYLVGQGDTEAFF | TGTGCCAGCAGCTATCTTGTTGGACAGGGTGACACTGAAGCTTTCTTT
TRBJ2-5 | . | . | TRBV7-9 | CASSSLLSLETQYF | TGTGCCAGCAGCTCCCTCTTGTCTCTGGAGACCCAGTACTTC
TRBJ2-5 | . | . | TRBV5-1 | CASSFTYRAGETQYF | TGCGCCAGCAGCTTCACCTACAGGGCAGGAGAGACCCAGTACTTC
TRBJ2-2 | . | . | TRBV5-6 | CASSLSLTGTNTGELFF | TGTGCCAGCAGCTTAAGTTTGACAGGCACGAACACCGGGGAGCTGTTTTTT
TRBJ2-3 | . | TRBD2 | TRBV5-1 | CASSLEPSGRPTDTQYF | TGCGCCAGCAGCTTGGAACCTAGCGGGAGGCCCACAGATACGCAGTATTTT
TRBJ2-7 | . | . | TRBV6-5 | CASSYSGGGSGYEQYF | TGTGCCAGCAGTTACTCTGGGGGCGGGAGTGGCTACGAGCAGTACTTC